This TCR beta chain was sequenced in a study of long-term antiretroviral therapy in people with HIV. Findings and limits, study-wide: CDR3 length ranges were narrower in HIV repertoires than in controls. Diversity went up after ART and still fell short of transplant donor controls.

The immunoSEQ assay was v3.0, run at survey level. Researchers set sequencing to target about 35,000-55,000 T-cell genomes per sample. Profiled with immunoSEQ multiplex PCR; TCRdb holds only in-frame clones, not every one. Of around 40,000 clones in the sample, 80% to 90% are singletons; the top ten hold 3.9%. This clone was detected once. Its specificity is unknown. Looked up from germline, CDR1 is SGDLS and CDR2 is YYNGEE. The CDR3 contains 15 residues. V lost 0 bases, J lost 7 bases, and 16 bases lay in between. The chain carries TRBV9 and TRBJ1-2; TRBD1 might be the D (6 bases). Sequenced material: unsorted PBMCs, taken just before starting antiretroviral therapy. This receptor was taken from a woman aged 18 to 35 with HIV. CDR3 amino acids: CASSVVSGGSGGYTF. The CDR3 DNA follows: TGTGCCAGCAGCGTAGTCTCGGGGGGCTCGGGTGGCTACACCTTC.